The 8 T cell receptor beta chains presented below share a single source sample, sequenced in a study of a mutant IDH1 vaccine in newly diagnosed glioma. TCRdb's table, derived via immunoSEQ multiplex PCR, lists solely in-frame clones and lacks some. Altogether 60,000 to 70,000 clones are present, around 83% being singletons, with the ten largest covering roughly 4%. Time point specified: week 47, end of study. It was 300 ug of mutant IDH1 20-mer peptide that made up each vaccine dose, given with topical imiquimod. Which antigens these TCRs recognize remains unknown. The sequenced sample was PBMCs, obtained from a glioma patient whose treatment included an IDH1 peptide vaccine. Receptors were obtained from a man aged 25-40 years with glioma.

This rearrangement joins TRBV5-4 to TRBJ2-5; D ambiguous. The CDR3 runs to 14 residues. V dropped 4 bases and J dropped 3 bases, with 13 bases sitting between them. Germline CDR1 is SGHNT and CDR2 is YYREEE (reference sequence). CDR3 in amino acids: CASSHRTVEETQYF. The CDR3 DNA sequence: TGTGCCAGCAGCCATAGGACGGTGGAAGAGACCCAGTACTTC.

The chain recombines TRBV11-2 with TRBJ2-1; 8 nucleotides agree with TRBD2. J gave up 0 bases and V 6 bases, and 7 bases lay outside the gene matches. CDR1 is SGHAT, CDR2 FQNNGV, per germline. The CDR3 length is 16 residues. CDR3 in amino acids: CASRQVRGGSYNEQFF. CDR3 in DNA: TGTGCCAGCAGACAAGTTCGGGGGGGCTCCTACAATGAGCAGTTCTTC. Complete variable domain (other parts from reference TRBV11-2 and TRBJ2-1): EAGVAQSPRYKIIEKRQSVAFWCNPISGHATLYWYQQILGQGPKLLIQFQNNGVVDDSQLPKDRFSAERLKGVDSTLKIQPAKLEDSAVYLCASRQVRGGSYNEQFFGPGTRLTVL.

The chain recombines TRBV27 with TRBJ2-7; 8 bases map to TRBD2. This CDR3 spans 15 amino acids. V gave up 4 bases and J gave up 5 bases; unmatched junction bases: 10. Germline CDR1 MNHEY, CDR2 SMNVEV (reference sequence). CDR3 in amino acids: CASSSPPGGRHEQYF. The CDR3 DNA reads TGTGCCAGCAGTTCCCCCCCGGGGGGGCGGCACGAGCAGTACTTC.

The chain recombines TRBV5-1 with TRBJ1-1, with D unresolved. Per germline, CDR1 SGHRS and CDR2 YFSETQ. This CDR3 is built from 14 residues. Deletions cut 0 bases from V and 1 base from J, with 7 bases between. The chain's CDR3 is CASSLDKGNTEAFF. As DNA, the CDR3 is TGCGCCAGCAGCTTGGATAAGGGGAACACTGAAGCTTTCTTT. Looking up the rest from reference TRBV5-1 and TRBJ1-1 gives the full variable domain: KAGVTQTPRYLIKTRGQQVTLSCSPISGHRSVSWYQQTPGQGLQFLFEYFSETQRNKGNFPGRFSGRQFSNSRSEMNVSTLELGDSALYLCASSLDKGNTEAFFGQGTRLTVV.

CDR3 region: CSVDRGHTYNEQFF. CDR3 nucleotides: TGCAGCGTTGACCGGGGTCATACCTACAATGAGCAGTTCTTC. The chain uses TRBV29-1 and TRBJ2-1; TRBD2 is a possible D gene (5 bases). The CDR3 runs 14 residues. Germline V gene lookup returns CDR1 SQVTM and CDR2 ANQGSEA. Between the trimmed V and J ends, which lost 3 bases and 2 bases, there was a span of 11 bases.

This chain's CDR3 is CASSLQLVTTLGQETQYF. The CDR3 bases are TGTGCCAGCAGCTTGCAGTTAGTGACAACCCTCGGGCAAGAGACCCAGTACTTC. The chain employs TRBV5-4 and TRBJ2-5; D is uncertain. The CDR3 has 18 amino acids. Germline CDR1 reads SGHNT; CDR2 reads YYREEE (reference sequence). V was trimmed by 1 base and J by 2 bases, leaving 21 bases between them.

A remark on this clone: The germline gene is not matched at one end of the junction; a read error may be the cause. This chain uses TRBV19 with TRBJ1-2; the match to TRBD1 covers 11 bases. CDR1 is LNHDA, CDR2 SQIVND, per germline (reference sequence). The CDR3 consists of 17 residues. The CDR3 spells CASTPLRWDRGVYGYAF. In DNA form, the CDR3 reads TGTGCCAGTACCCCCCTCCGGTGGGACAGGGGGGTCTATGGCTACGCCTTC. Full variable domain (rest looked up from reference TRBV19 and TRBJ1-2): DGGITQSPKYLFRKEGQNVTLSCEQNLNHDAMYWYRQDPGQGLRLIYYSQIVNDFQKGDIAEGYSVSREKKESFPLTVTSAQKNPTAFYLCASTPLRWDRGVYGYAFGSGTRLTVV.

The chain uses TRBV14 and TRBJ2-2; 8 bases match TRBD1. The length of the CDR3 is 15 residues. Trimming took 3 bases from V and 4 from J; bases not matched to a gene: 4. Germline lookup yields CDR1 SGHDN and CDR2 FVKESK. The CDR3 loop reads CASSHLTGVTGELFF. The CDR3 coding sequence is TGTGCCAGCAGCCACCTGACAGGGGTCACCGGGGAGCTGTTTTTT.